These 6 T cell receptor beta chains came from one sample sequenced in a study of T cell repertoires in cytomegalovirus infection. Using its own MiXCR run on the reads, TCRdb lists one record per CDR3 protein. Among about 400,000 distinct CDR3 sequences listed, less than 20% were seen once. The sequencing input was PBMCs. These TCRs come from a human donor in good health (CMV status not recorded). Some clones in this sample may be carry-over from other donors' samples.

This clonotype was picked up many times. The genes are TRBV6-1 and TRBJ2-1; possible D gene TRBD2, 6 bases. V was shortened by 7 bases and J by 5 bases, with 12 bases between the two germline ends. The CDR3 spans 13 residues. Germline CDR1 and CDR2: MNHNS and SASEGT. DNA of the CDR3: TGTGCCAGCACCCGGGAGAGGAACAATGAGCAGTTCTTC. Protein product: CASTRERNNEQFF.

This clonotype was seen at least ten times. CDR3 amino acids: CASSPRGGVGDQPQHF. The CDR3, as DNA: TGTGCCAGCAGCCCTAGGGGGGGGGTGGGGGATCAGCCCCAGCATTTT. V usage is TRBV7-8 and J usage is TRBJ1-5; a weak D match, TRBD1 (6 bases). Trimming shortened V by 5 bases and J by 5 bases, and 19 bases separated the two germline ends. The germline gives CDR1 SGHVS, CDR2 FQNEAQ. The CDR3 is 16 residues long.

This clonotype was counted many times. This rearrangement joins TRBV7-8 to TRBJ2-3, with TRBD1 matching over 8 bases. The trim removed 1 base at V and 6 bases at J, leaving 3 bases unmatched. The germline gives CDR1 SGHVS, CDR2 FQNEAQ. The CDR3 is 14 amino acids. The CDR3 region has the DNA TGTGCCAGCAGCTTAGGACAGGGGAGGGATACGCAGTATTTT. Translated: CASSLGQGRDTQYF.

This clonotype was recorded many times. The chain combines TRBV28 with TRBJ1-5; TRBD1 aligns across 9 bases. CDR1 MDHEN and CDR2 SYDVKM come from the germline V gene. V shed 7 bases and J 5 bases; nucleotides not matched to a gene: 9. The CDR3 has 15 amino acids. In DNA form, the CDR3 reads TGTGCCAGCATACACCGGGACAGGGTTTATCAGCCCCAGCATTTT. It translates to CASIHRDRVYQPQHF.

The rearrangement joins TRBV7-2 to TRBJ1-2; TRBD1 aligns across 7 bases. V dropped 5 bases and J dropped 5; count of bases not matched to a gene: 11. CDR1 and CDR2 from the germline V gene are SGHTA and FQGNSA. This CDR3 is built from 15 residues. For the CDR3, the DNA is TGTGCCAGCAGCCCCGGTGGAGGGGGCAGGTATGGCTACACCTTC. The encoded protein is CASSPGGGGRYGYTF. Together with reference TRBV7-2 and TRBJ1-2, the CDR3 gives the full variable domain: GAGVSQSPSNKVTEKGKDVELRCDPISGHTALYWYRQSLGQGLEFLIYFQGNSAPDKSGLPSDRFSAERTGGSVSTLTIQRTQQEDSAVYLCASSPGGGGRYGYTFGSGTRLTVV.

V usage is TRBV29-1 and J usage is TRBJ2-3; 10 bases agree with TRBD2. This CDR3 has 15 residues. The germline gives CDR1 SQVTM, CDR2 ANQGSEA. The junction had 12 bases not matched to a gene; V was cut back by 6 bases and J by 6 bases. Here the CDR3 DNA reads TGCAGCGTAGTCCTAGCGGGGGCGCGGCGCGATACGCAGTATTTT. This encodes CSVVLAGARRDTQYF.